These T cell receptor beta chains were read from a single sample in a study of blood T cell repertoires in COVID-19. TCRdb's copy holds only in-frame clones and misses some; the assay was immunoSEQ multiplex PCR. The sample includes 32,000 or so clones, approximately 90% of them seen just once. Sequencing was carried out using peripheral blood. Receptors originate from a man aged 50 to 60 with active or convalescent COVID-19. CDR3s include the opening cysteine and the closing phenylalanine or tryptophan. The D gene is left open where the match is weak.

cdr3_nt cdr3_aa j_call d_call v_call
TGTGCCAGCAGCTCAACAGGGGGCGCATTCGGCTACGAGCAGTACTTC CASSSTGGAFGYEQYF TRBJ2-7 TRBD1 TRBV11-2
TGTGCCAGCAGCCATAGAGGGGGTAGGGAAGAAAAACTGTTTTTT CASSHRGGREEKLFF TRBJ1-4 - TRBV3-1/TRBV3-2
TGTGCCAGCTCACCATTGCGGGAGAGATGGATCAATGAGCAGTTCTTC CASSPLRERWINEQFF TRBJ2-1 TRBD2 TRBV18
TGTGCCAGCAGCTTAGCCCCAAGCCTTTATGGCTACACCTTC CASSLAPSLYGYTF TRBJ1-2 - TRBV13
TGTGCCAGCAGCTCCAGGGATACTATCGGCCCCTATGGCTACACCTTC CASSSRDTIGPYGYTF TRBJ1-2 - TRBV7-3
TGTGCCATCAGTGCCACGGGCCTAAGCGGGGAGCAGTTCTTC CAISATGLSGEQFF TRBJ2-1 - TRBV10-3
TGTGCCAGCAGTTACTGGCCAGGGGGCTCCGGGGAGACCCAGTACTTC CASSYWPGGSGETQYF TRBJ2-5 TRBD1 TRBV6-2/TRBV6-3
TGTGCCAGTAGGGGACCGGGACAGGGGGCAACCGGGGAGCTGTTTTTT CASRGPGQGATGELFF TRBJ2-2 TRBD1 TRBV19
TGTGCCAGCAGTTACTCGTCTAGCGGGAGCTACACAGATACGCAGTATTTT CASSYSSSGSYTDTQYF TRBJ2-3 TRBD2 TRBV6-2/TRBV6-3
TGTGCCAGCAGCTTGGTGCCACAGGGACCTGGAAACACCATATATTTT CASSLVPQGPGNTIYF TRBJ1-3 - TRBV5-6
TGTGCCAGCGCGAAGGGAGGCAGCGGGAGGGGGACCCAGTACTTC CASAKGGSGRGTQYF TRBJ2-5 TRBD2 TRBV27
TGTGCCATCAGTGGTCAGGGTGCATATGGCTACACCTTC CAISGQGAYGYTF TRBJ1-2 - TRBV10-3